These T cell receptor beta chains were read from a single sample in a study of cytomegalovirus exposure and HLA in healthy donors. Sequencing was performed with immunoSEQ multiplex PCR; in TCRdb, only in-frame clones are kept and a portion is missing. Here the sample spans 130,000 to 150,000 clones, about 72% being singletons. The sequenced sample consisted of PBMCs. The receptors here all came from a man aged 35 to 55 in good health and CMV-seronegative. Both conserved end residues are part of each CDR3. The D gene is left open where the match is weak. Clone sizes are given selectively: once, few, many, or a class where the clone is expanded.

.	few	TRBJ1-3	TRBV7-3	TGTGCCAGCAGCCCCCAAGCGGTCGGCACCATATATTTT	CASSPQAVGTIYF
.	few	TRBJ1-1	TRBV5-6	TGTGCCAGCAGTTGGGGACAGAACACTGAAGCTTTCTTT	CASSWGQNTEAFF
.	once	TRBJ2-1	TRBV28	TGTGCCAGCAGACAAGCCAGGCAGGGCTACAATGAGCAGTTCTTC	CASRQARQGYNEQFF
TRBD1	.	TRBJ2-4	TRBV5-1	TGCGCCAGCAGCTTGGGACAGGGGGCCTTGGACAAAAACATTCAGTACTTC	CASSLGQGALDKNIQYF
.	.	TRBJ1-1	TRBV4-1	TGCGCCAGCAGCCAGCTCAGGGTACTGAACACTGAAGCTTTCTTT	CASSQLRVLNTEAFF
TRBD2	.	TRBJ2-1	TRBV9	TGTGCCAGCAGCGTAGCCCGTAGCGGGAGTGGGGACAATGAGCAGTTCTTC	CASSVARSGSGDNEQFF
.	.	TRBJ1-2	TRBV29-1	TGCAGCGTTGCTCAGGGAGGGAGCTATGGCTACACCTTC	CSVAQGGSYGYTF
.	.	TRBJ1-2	TRBV25-1	TGTGCCAGCAGTGCCCAGGGGCAGGCGAGAGATGGCTACACCTTC	CASSAQGQARDGYTF
.	.	TRBJ2-7	TRBV2	TGTGCCAGCAGCTCCGAACGGAGGTACGAGCAGTACTTC	CASSSERRYEQYF
.	.	TRBJ1-5	TRBV6-5	TGTGCCAGCAGCCCCCAGGGGAGCAGCGCCCAGCCCCAGCATTTT	CASSPQGSSAQPQHF
.	.	TRBJ1-2	TRBV2	TGTGCCAGCAGAAATAGAATAAACTATGGCTACACCTTC	CASRNRINYGYTF
TRBD1	.	TRBJ2-7	TRBV25-1	TGTGCCAGCAGTGACGGGACAGGGGGGTACGAGCAGTACTTC	CASSDGTGGYEQYF
TRBD1	.	TRBJ2-3	TRBV7-2	TGTGCCAGCAGCTTAAGACAGGGGGGGACAGATACGCAGTATTTT	CASSLRQGGTDTQYF
TRBD2	few	TRBJ2-1	TRBV2	TGTGCCAGCAGTGACCTAGCGGGAATCATTAATGAGCAGTTCTTC	CASSDLAGIINEQFF
TRBD1	.	TRBJ2-7	TRBV5-4	TGTGCCAGCAGCTACTGGACAGGGGGACCCTACGAGCAGTACTTC	CASSYWTGGPYEQYF
TRBD2	.	TRBJ2-7	TRBV6-5	TGTGCCAGCAGAGGGACTAGCACCTACGAGCAGTACTTC	CASRGTSTYEQYF
.	.	TRBJ2-7	TRBV28	TGTGCCAGCAGTTTTCACGCCTACGAGCAGTACTTC	CASSFHAYEQYF
TRBD1	few	TRBJ2-2	TRBV6-5	TGTGCCAGCAGCCGACAGGGGAGGACCACCGGGGAGCTGTTTTTT	CASSRQGRTTGELFF
TRBD1	.	TRBJ1-2	TRBV5-1	TGCGCCAGCAAGGTCGACAGGGAAGGCTATGGCTACACCTTC	CASKVDREGYGYTF
.	.	TRBJ1-5	TRBV5-4	TGTGCCAGCAGCTTGGGGGACTATCAGCCCCAGAATTTT	CASSLGDYQPQNF
.	.	TRBJ1-4	TRBV6-5	TGTGCCAGCAGAGGGGGTGAAAAACTGTTTTTT	CASRGGEKLFF
.	.	TRBJ1-1	TRBV5-1	TGCGCCAGCAGCTTGGCATCAGGCGGGGGGCCGGACACTGAAGCTTTCTTT	CASSLASGGGPDTEAFF
.	.	TRBJ1-1	TRBV5-8	TGTGCCAGCAGCTTCTACAGGGATAACACTGAAGCTTTCTTT	CASSFYRDNTEAFF
.	.	TRBJ2-7	TRBV29-1	TGCAGCGTTGCGGACAGCTCCTACGAGCAGTACTTC	CSVADSSYEQYF
.	.	TRBJ1-1	TRBV29-1	TGCAGCGTTAGAGGTCTCTATAACACTGAAGCTTTCTTT	CSVRGLYNTEAFF
TRBD2	.	TRBJ2-3	TRBV5-6	TGTGCCAGCAGCTTGGTAGCGGGGGGTCTCACAGATACGCAGTATTTT	CASSLVAGGLTDTQYF
.	.	TRBJ1-4	TRBV2	TGTGCCAGCAGTAGTTATATAGGAGGTGAAAAACTGTTTTTT	CASSSYIGGEKLFF
.	.	TRBJ2-3	TRBV18	TGTGCCAGCTCAGCGAAACAGGGTGATACGCAGTATTTT	CASSAKQGDTQYF
.	.	TRBJ1-1	TRBV5-6	TGTGCCAGCAATCGGGTGAACACTGAAGCTTTCTTT	CASNRVNTEAFF
TRBD2	.	TRBJ2-7	TRBV7-6	TGTGCCAGCAGCTTAGTAGGGACTAGCGGGAGTTCCTACGAGCAGTACTTC	CASSLVGTSGSSYEQYF
.	once	TRBJ2-2	TRBV18	TGTGCCAGCTCACCTCGACAGTACACCGGGGAGCTGTTTTTT	CASSPRQYTGELFF
TRBD1	.	TRBJ2-5	TRBV4-2	TGTGCCAGCAGCCAAGATTGGGCAGGGGGTAAGACCCAGTACTTC	CASSQDWAGGKTQYF
.	.	TRBJ1-1	TRBV4-1	TGCGCCAGCAGCCAAGTTCGCGGCGGTGAAGCTTTCTTT	CASSQVRGGEAFF
.	.	TRBJ1-6	TRBV2	TGTGCCAGCAGTCGGGATAATTCACCCCTCCACTTT	CASSRDNSPLHF
TRBD1	.	TRBJ1-5	TRBV12-5	TGTGCTAGTGGACCCGGGACAGGTAGCAATCAGCCCCAGCATTTT	CASGPGTGSNQPQHF
.	.	TRBJ1-2	TRBV29-1	TGCAGCGCTAGGGAGGGAGGCACTAACTATGGCTACCCCTTC	CSAREGGTNYGYPF
.	.	TRBJ2-1	TRBV11-2	TGTGCCAGCAGCTTACCCGTAGCTAAAGAGCAGTTCTTC	CASSLPVAKEQFF
TRBD1	.	TRBJ1-5	TRBV19	TGTGCCAGTAGTGGGACAGGGGGCTTCTGGCAGCCCCAGCATTTT	CASSGTGGFWQPQHF
TRBD1	.	TRBJ1-1	TRBV28	TGTGCCAGCAGTTCGACAGGGGAGAACACTGAAGCTTTCTTT	CASSSTGENTEAFF
TRBD1	.	TRBJ1-5	TRBV2	TGTGCCAGCAGCGTCGGACAGGTTGGCAATCAGCCCCAGCATTTT	CASSVGQVGNQPQHF
.	.	TRBJ2-7	TRBV6-1	TGTGCCAGCAGTGAAGCGCCAGGGGACGAGCAGTACTTC	CASSEAPGDEQYF
TRBD1	few	TRBJ2-2	TRBV4-1	TGCGCCAGCAGCCAAGGGTTATTAAGGAGACAGGGGAACACCGGGGAGCTGTTTTTT	CASSQGLLRRQGNTGELFF
.	.	TRBJ2-2	TRBV5-4	TGTGCCAGCAGCTCAGGGTCCGGGGAGCTGTTTTTT	CASSSGSGELFF
TRBD2	few	TRBJ2-1	TRBV7-9	TGTGCCAGCAGCATATATAGCGGGAGTTCGTACAATGAGCAGTTCTTC	CASSIYSGSSYNEQFF
.	once	TRBJ2-4	TRBV9	TGTGCCAGCAGCGATCAGGCCGGGGGGCGAAGTCAGTACTTC	CASSDQAGGRSQYF
.	.	TRBJ1-1	TRBV10-3	TGTGCCATCAGTGGAGGCTTGAACACTGAAGCTTTCTTT	CAISGGLNTEAFF
TRBD1	.	TRBJ2-7	TRBV29-1	TGCAGCGTCGCAAGGCGGCAGGGGGACTACGAGCAGTACTTC	CSVARRQGDYEQYF
TRBD1	.	TRBJ1-3	TRBV28	TGTGCCAGCAGTTCGACGACAGGGCCTGGAAACACCATATATTTT	CASSSTTGPGNTIYF
TRBD2	.	TRBJ2-3	TRBV5-1	TGCGCCAGCAGCTCACTAGCGGGGGGGCCCACAGATACGCAGTATTTT	CASSSLAGGPTDTQYF
TRBD1	.	TRBJ1-1	TRBV29-1	TGCAGCGTTGAGGGGGGCAGGGGGCCTGAAAACACTGAAGCTTTCTTT	CSVEGGRGPENTEAFF
TRBD2	.	TRBJ2-5	TRBV7-2	TGTGCCAGCAGCGTAGCGGGGGGACCGGGAGAGACCCAGTACTTC	CASSVAGGPGETQYF
.	.	TRBJ2-1	TRBV2	TGTGCCAGCAGTGAATTGGCCTCTGCGGGCAATGAGCAGTTCTTC	CASSELASAGNEQFF